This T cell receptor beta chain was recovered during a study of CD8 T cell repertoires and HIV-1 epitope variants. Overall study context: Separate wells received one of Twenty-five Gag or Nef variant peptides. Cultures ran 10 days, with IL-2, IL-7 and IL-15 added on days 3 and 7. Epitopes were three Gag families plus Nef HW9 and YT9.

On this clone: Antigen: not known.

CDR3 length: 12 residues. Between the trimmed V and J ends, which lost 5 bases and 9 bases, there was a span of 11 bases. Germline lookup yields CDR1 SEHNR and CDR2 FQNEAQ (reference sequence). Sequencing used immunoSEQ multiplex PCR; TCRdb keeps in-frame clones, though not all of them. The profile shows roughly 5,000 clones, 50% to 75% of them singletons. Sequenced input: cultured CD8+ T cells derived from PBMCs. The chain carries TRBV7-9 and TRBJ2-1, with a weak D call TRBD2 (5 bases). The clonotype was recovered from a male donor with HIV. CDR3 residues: CASSRSGFEQFF. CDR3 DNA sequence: TGTGCCAGCAGCCGCTCGGGGTTTGAGCAGTTCTTC.